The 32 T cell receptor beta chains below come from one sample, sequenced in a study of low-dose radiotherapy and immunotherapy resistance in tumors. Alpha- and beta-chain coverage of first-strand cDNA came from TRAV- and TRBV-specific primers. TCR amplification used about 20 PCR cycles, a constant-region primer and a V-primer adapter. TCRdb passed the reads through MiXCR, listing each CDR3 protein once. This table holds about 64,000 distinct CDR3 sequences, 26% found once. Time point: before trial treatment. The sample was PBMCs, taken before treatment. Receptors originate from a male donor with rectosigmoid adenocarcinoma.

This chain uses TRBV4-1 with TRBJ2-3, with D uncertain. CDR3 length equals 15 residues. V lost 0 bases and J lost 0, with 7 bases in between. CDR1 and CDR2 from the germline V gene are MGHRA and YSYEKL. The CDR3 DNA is TGCGCCAGCAGCCAAGATGGACGGAGCACAGATACGCAGTATTTT. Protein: CASSQDGRSTDTQYF.

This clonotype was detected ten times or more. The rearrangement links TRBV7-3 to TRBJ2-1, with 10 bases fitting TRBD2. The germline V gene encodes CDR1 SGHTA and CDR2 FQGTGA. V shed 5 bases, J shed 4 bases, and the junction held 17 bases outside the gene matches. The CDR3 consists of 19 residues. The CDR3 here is CASSTGLRLAGDRYNEQFF. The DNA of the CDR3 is TGTGCCAGCAGCACGGGACTCCGGCTAGCGGGAGATCGATACAATGAGCAGTTCTTC. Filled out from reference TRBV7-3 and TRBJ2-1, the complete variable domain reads GAGVSQTPSNKVTEKGKYVELRCDPISGHTALYWYRQSLGQGPEFLIYFQGTGAADDSGLPNDRFFAVRPEGSVSTLKIQRTERGDSAVYLCASSTGLRLAGDRYNEQFFGPGTRLTVL.

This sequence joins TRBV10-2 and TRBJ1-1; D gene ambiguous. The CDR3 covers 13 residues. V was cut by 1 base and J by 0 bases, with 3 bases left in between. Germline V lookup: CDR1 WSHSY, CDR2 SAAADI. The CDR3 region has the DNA TGCGCCAGCAGTGAGTTGATGAACACTGAAGCTTTCTTT. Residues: CASSELMNTEAFF.

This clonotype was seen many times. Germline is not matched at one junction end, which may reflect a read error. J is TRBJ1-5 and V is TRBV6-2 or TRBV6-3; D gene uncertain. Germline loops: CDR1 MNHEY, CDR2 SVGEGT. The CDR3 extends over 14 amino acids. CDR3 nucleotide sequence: TGTGCCAGCAATTACGGAAATATCGATCAGCCCCAGCATTTT. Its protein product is CASNYGNIDQPQHF.

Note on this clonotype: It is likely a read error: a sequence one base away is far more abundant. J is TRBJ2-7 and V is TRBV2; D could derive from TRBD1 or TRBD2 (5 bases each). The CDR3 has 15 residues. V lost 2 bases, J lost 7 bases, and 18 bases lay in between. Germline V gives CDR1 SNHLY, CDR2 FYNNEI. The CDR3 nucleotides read TGTGCCAGCAGTGAATTGGTGGGGGTCTACAATGAGCAGTACTTC. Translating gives CASSELVGVYNEQYF.

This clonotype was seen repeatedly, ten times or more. CDR3 residues: CASSQDRGPGNIQYF. The CDR3 DNA reads TGCGCCAGCAGCCAAGATAGGGGACCGGGTAACATTCAGTACTTC. The gene calls are TRBV4-3 and TRBJ2-4; either TRBD1 or TRBD2 may fit D (5 bases each). The CDR3 spans 15 residues. V lost 0 bases to trimming and J lost 7 bases, with 13 bases between them. The V gene's germline CDR1 is LGHNA and CDR2 YSLEER.

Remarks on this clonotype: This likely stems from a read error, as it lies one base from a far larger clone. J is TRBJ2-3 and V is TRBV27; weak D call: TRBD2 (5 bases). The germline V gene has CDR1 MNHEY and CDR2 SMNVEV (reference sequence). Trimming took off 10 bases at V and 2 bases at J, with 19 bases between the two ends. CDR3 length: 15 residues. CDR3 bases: TGTGCCACCTTCCCCGACGGCGGACTCACAGATACGCAGTATTTT. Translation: CATFPDGGLTDTQYF.

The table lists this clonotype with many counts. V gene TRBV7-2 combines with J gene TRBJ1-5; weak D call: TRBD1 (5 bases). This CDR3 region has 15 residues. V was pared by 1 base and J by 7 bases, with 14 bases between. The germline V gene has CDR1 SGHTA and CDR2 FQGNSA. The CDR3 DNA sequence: TGTGCCAGCAGCTTAGAAGGGACCCGAGGCCAGCCCCAGCATTTT. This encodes CASSLEGTRGQPQHF.

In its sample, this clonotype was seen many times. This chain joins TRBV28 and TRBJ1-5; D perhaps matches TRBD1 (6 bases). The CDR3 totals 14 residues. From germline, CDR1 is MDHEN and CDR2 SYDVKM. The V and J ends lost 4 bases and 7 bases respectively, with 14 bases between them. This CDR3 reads CASSWGQIRQPQHF. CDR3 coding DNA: TGTGCCAGCAGTTGGGGACAAATCAGGCAGCCCCAGCATTTT.

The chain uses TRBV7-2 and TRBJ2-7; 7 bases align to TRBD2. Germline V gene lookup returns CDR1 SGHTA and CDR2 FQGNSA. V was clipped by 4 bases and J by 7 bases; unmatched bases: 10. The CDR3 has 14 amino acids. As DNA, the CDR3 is TGTGCCAGCAGCTCAGGACTGGGAGGGTATGAGCAGTACTTC. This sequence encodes CASSSGLGGYEQYF.

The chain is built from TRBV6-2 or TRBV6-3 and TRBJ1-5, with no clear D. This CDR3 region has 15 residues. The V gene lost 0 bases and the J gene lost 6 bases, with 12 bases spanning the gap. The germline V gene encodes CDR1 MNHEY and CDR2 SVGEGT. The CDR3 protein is CASSYSTRLTQPQHF. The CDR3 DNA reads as TGTGCCAGCAGTTACTCGACCCGCCTTACTCAGCCCCAGCATTTT.

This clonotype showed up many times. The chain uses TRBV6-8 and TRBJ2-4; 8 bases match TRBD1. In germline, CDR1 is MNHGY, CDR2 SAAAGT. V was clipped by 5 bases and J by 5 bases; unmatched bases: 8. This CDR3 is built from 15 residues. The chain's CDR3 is CASSPTTGDQNIQYF. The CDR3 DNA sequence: TGTGCCAGCAGTCCAACGACAGGGGATCAAAACATTCAGTACTTC.

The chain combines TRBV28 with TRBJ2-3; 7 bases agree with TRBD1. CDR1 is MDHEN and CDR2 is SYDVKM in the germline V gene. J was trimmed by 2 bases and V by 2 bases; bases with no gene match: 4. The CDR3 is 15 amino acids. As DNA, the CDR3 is TGTGCCAGCAGTTTAAGGACAGGTCCCACAGATACGCAGTATTTT. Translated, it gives CASSLRTGPTDTQYF.

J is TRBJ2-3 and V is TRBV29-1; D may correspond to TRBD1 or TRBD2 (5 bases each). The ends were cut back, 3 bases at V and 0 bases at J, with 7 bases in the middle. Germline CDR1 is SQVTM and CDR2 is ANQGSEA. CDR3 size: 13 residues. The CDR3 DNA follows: TGCAGCGTTGATGGGACCAGCACAGATACGCAGTATTTT. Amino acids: CSVDGTSTDTQYF.

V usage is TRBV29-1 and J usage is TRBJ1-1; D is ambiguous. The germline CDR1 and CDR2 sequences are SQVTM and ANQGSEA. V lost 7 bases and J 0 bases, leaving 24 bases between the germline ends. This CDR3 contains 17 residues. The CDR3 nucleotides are TGCAGCGCCCGAGGAGGCTTGGGCAGTGAAATGAACACTGAAGCTTTCTTT. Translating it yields CSARGGLGSEMNTEAFF.

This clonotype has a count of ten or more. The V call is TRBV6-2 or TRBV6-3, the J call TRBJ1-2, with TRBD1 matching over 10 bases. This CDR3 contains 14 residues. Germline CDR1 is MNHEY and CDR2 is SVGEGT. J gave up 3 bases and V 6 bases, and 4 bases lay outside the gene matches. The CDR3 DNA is TGTGCCAGCAGGGGGACAGGGGCATACTATGGCTACACCTTC. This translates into CASRGTGAYYGYTF.

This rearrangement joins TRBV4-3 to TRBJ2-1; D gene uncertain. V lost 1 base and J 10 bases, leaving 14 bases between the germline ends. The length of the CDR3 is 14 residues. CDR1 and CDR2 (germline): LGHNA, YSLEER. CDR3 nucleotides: TGCGCCAGCAGCCAAGGCCATATCCGAGTCGAGCAGTTCTTC. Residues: CASSQGHIRVEQFF.

CDR3 protein: CSASDRSGNTIYF. CDR3 in DNA: TGCAGTGCCTCAGATCGCTCTGGAAACACCATATATTTT. The chain is built from TRBV20-1 and TRBJ1-3; D call uncertain. The CDR3 runs 13 residues. V lost 6 bases and J lost 0, with 9 bases in between. Germline CDR1 reads DFQATT; CDR2 reads SNEGSKA (reference sequence).

Written as DNA, the CDR3 is TGCGCCAGCAGCCCCCTAGGATCCGGCCGGGAGACCCAGTACTTC. Residues: CASSPLGSGRETQYF. The rearrangement links TRBV5-1 to TRBJ2-5; D gene unclear. The CDR3 length is 15 residues. V was shortened by 4 bases and J by 5 bases, with 18 bases between the two germline ends. Germline CDR1 reads SGHRS; CDR2 reads YFSETQ.

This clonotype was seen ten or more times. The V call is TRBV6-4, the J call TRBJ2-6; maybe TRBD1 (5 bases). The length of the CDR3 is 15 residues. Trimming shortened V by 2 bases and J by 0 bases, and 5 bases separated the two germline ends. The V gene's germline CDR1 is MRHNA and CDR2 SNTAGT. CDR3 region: CASSDDSSGANVLTF. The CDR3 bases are TGTGCCAGCAGTGACGACAGCTCTGGGGCCAACGTCCTGACTTTC.

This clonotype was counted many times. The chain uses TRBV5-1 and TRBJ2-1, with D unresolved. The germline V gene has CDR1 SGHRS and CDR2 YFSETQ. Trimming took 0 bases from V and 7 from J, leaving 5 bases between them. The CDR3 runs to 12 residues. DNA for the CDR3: TGCGCCAGCAGCTTGGAAGGTAATGAGCAGTTCTTC. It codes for CASSLEGNEQFF.

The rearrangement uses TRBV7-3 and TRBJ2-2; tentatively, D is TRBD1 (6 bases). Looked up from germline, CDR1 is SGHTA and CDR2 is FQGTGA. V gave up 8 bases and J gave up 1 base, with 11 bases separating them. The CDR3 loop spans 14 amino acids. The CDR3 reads CASSNRENTGELFF. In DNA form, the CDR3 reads TGTGCCAGCTCTAACAGGGAGAACACCGGGGAGCTGTTTTTT.

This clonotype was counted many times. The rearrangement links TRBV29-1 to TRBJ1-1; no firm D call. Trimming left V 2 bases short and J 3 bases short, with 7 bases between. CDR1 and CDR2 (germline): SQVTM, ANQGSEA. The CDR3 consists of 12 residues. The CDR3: CSVESGDTEAFF. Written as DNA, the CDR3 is TGCAGCGTTGAATCGGGAGACACTGAAGCTTTCTTT.

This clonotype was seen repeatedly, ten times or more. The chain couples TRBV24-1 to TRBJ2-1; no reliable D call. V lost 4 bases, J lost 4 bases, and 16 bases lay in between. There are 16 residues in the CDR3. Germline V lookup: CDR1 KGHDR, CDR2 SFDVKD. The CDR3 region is CATSDPSRNRYNEQFF. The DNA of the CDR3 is TGTGCCACCAGTGACCCATCACGAAATCGGTACAATGAGCAGTTCTTC.

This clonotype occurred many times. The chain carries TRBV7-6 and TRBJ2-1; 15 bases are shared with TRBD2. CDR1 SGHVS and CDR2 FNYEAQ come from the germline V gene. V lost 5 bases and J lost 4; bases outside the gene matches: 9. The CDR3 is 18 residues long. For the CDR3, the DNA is TGTGCCAGCAGCCTAGAGGGGACTAGCGGGAGGTATTACAATGAGCAGTTCTTC. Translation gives CASSLEGTSGRYYNEQFF.

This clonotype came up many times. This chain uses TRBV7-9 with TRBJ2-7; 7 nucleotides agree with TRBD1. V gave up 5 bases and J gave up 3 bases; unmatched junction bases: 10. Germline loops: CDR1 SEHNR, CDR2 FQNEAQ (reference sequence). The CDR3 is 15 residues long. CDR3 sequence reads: CASSADREVLYEQYF. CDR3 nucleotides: TGTGCCAGCAGCGCAGACAGGGAAGTTCTCTACGAGCAGTACTTC.

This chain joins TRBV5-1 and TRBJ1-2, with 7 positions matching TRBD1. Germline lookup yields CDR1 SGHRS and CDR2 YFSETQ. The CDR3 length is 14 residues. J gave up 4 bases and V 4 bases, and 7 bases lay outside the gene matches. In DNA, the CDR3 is TGCGCCAGCAGCCCCACCGGACAGGCCTATGGCTACACCTTC. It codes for CASSPTGQAYGYTF.

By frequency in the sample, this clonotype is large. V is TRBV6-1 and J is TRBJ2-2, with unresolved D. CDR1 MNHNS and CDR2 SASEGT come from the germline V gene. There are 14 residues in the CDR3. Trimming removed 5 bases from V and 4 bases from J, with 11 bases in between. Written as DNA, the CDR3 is TGTGCCAGCAGTTATGTCCCAGGCACCGGGGAGCTGTTTTTT. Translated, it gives CASSYVPGTGELFF.

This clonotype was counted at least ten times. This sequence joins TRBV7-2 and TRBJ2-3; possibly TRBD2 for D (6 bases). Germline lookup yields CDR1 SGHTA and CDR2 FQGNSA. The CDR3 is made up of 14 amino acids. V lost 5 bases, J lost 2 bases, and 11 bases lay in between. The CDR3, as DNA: TGTGCCAGCAGCCCGCGGGACTTCACAGATACGCAGTATTTT. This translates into CASSPRDFTDTQYF.

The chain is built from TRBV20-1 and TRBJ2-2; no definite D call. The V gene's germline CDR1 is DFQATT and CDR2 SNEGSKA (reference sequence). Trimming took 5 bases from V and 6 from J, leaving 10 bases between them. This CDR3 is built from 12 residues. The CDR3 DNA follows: TGCAGTGCTCCGGACCAACCCGGGGAGCTGTTTTTT. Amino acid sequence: CSAPDQPGELFF.

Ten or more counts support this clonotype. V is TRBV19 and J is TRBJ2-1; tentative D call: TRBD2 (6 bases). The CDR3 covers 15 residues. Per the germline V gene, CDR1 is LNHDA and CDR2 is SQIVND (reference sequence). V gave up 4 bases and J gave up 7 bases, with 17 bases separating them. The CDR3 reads CASSTGLLGGNEQFF. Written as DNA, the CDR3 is TGTGCCAGTAGTACCGGCCTTTTGGGGGGAAATGAGCAGTTCTTC. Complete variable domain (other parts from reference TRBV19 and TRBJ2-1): DGGITQSPKYLFRKEGQNVTLSCEQNLNHDAMYWYRQDPGQGLRLIYYSQIVNDFQKGDIAEGYSVSREKKESFPLTVTSAQKNPTAFYLCASSTGLLGGNEQFFGPGTRLTVL.

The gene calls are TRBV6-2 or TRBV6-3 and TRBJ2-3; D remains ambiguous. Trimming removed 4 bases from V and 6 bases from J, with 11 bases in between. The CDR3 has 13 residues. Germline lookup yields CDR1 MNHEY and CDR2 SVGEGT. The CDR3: CASSFPSPDTQYF. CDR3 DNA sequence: TGTGCCAGCAGTTTTCCGTCGCCGGATACGCAGTATTTT.